This passage covers 17 T cell receptor beta chains from one sample sequenced in a study of Ad26.COV2.S vaccination and SARS-CoV-2 variants. TCRdb keeps only in-frame clones here, not all; method: immunoSEQ multiplex PCR. This sample has 120,000 to 150,000 clones; 86% occur once, and the top ten carry around 5%. The specimen comprised peripheral blood, sampled after recovery from COVID-19. These receptors all come from a human donor who had recovered from COVID-19.

In its sample, this clone was seen a few times. The chain has TRBV5-1 and TRBJ2-7; tentatively, D is TRBD1 or TRBD2 (7 bases each). V lost 0 bases and J 0 bases, leaving 22 bases between the germline ends. The CDR3 loop spans 19 amino acids. The germline V gene encodes CDR1 SGHRS and CDR2 YFSETQ. In DNA, the CDR3 is TGCGCCAGCAGCTTGGAAGGAGGGGGCGCGGGAGCCCTCTCCTACGAGCAGTACTTC. Protein product: CASSLEGGGAGALSYEQYF.

The rearrangement links TRBV30 to TRBJ1-2; D possibly corresponds to TRBD1 (6 bases). Trimming pared 2 bases from V and 6 bases from J, leaving 19 bases between. This CDR3 has 15 residues. The germline V gene has CDR1 GTSNPN and CDR2 SVGIG (reference sequence). Here the CDR3 reads CAWSLSMQGTDGYTF. CDR3 coding DNA: TGTGCCTGGAGTCTTAGTATGCAGGGGACGGATGGCTACACCTTC.

The CDR3 here is CASRTGQETQYF. In DNA form, the CDR3 reads TGTGCCAGCCGAACGGGACAAGAGACCCAGTACTTC. The chain combines TRBV6-5 with TRBJ2-5, with D possibly TRBD2 on 5 matching bases. CDR1 is MNHEY, CDR2 SVGAGI, per germline. The ends were cut back, 8 bases at V and 2 bases at J, with 9 bases in the middle. This CDR3 contains 12 residues.

The chain has TRBV5-5 and TRBJ1-1, with a tentative D call TRBD1 (5 bases). Trimming cost V 0 bases and J 4 bases, with 13 bases left between them. Germline loops: CDR1 SGHKS, CDR2 YYEKEE (reference sequence). This CDR3 has 15 amino acids. In nucleotides, the CDR3 is TGTGCCAGCAGCTTGGGGCCAGGGCCGGGCACTGAAGCTTTCTTT. This codes for CASSLGPGPGTEAFF.

This clone was seen a single time. The V gene is TRBV7-9, the J gene TRBJ2-2; 7 bases map to TRBD2. CDR1 is SEHNR, CDR2 FQNEAQ, per germline (reference sequence). The CDR3 length is 15 residues. Trimming took 3 bases from V and 5 from J; bases not matched to a gene: 6. The DNA for the CDR3 is TGTGCCAGCAGCTTTCAGCGGGGTTTGACCGGGGAGCTGTTTTTT. Translated, it gives CASSFQRGLTGELFF.

This sequence joins TRBV3-1 (or the pseudogene TRBV3-2) and TRBJ2-3; D unclear. This CDR3 is 16 amino acids long. Germline assignment: CDR1 LGHDT and CDR2 YNNKEL (reference sequence). The V end was cut by 1 base, the J end by 4 bases, with 15 bases between. CDR3 in DNA: TGTGCCAGCAGCCAAGTAATTAGCTCCCCGCCAGATACGCAGTATTTT. Its protein product is CASSQVISSPPDTQYF.

V gene TRBV5-1 combines with J gene TRBJ1-1, with D unclear. Trimming pared 0 bases from V and 4 bases from J, leaving 13 bases between. Germline V gene lookup returns CDR1 SGHRS and CDR2 YFSETQ. The CDR3 length is 15 residues. DNA of the CDR3: TGCGCCAGCAGCTTGGAGCCAGGCATGGCCACTGAAGCTTTCTTT. Amino acid sequence: CASSLEPGMATEAFF.

The gene calls are TRBV9 and TRBJ1-3; D is unresolved. This CDR3 contains 15 residues. Trimming removed 0 bases at V and 2 bases at J, with 9 bases between. Germline CDR1 reads SGDLS; CDR2 reads YYNGEE. The CDR3 nucleotides read TGTGCCAGCAGCGTAGATATCCGGACTGGAAACACCATATATTTT. It is translated as CASSVDIRTGNTIYF.

The V call is TRBV7-2, the J call TRBJ1-2; no firm D call. Germline-derived CDR1 and CDR2 are SGHTA and FQGNSA. Trimming removed 6 bases from V and 0 bases from J, with 17 bases in between. The CDR3 length is 16 residues. CDR3 DNA sequence: TGTGCCAGCAGTTTACGGGAAACTTTAGCTAACTATGGCTACACCTTC. Translation: CASSLRETLANYGYTF.

The chain joins TRBV5-1 to TRBJ2-2; D remains ambiguous. The V gene lost 0 bases and the J gene lost 2 bases, with 5 bases spanning the gap. CDR1 SGHRS and CDR2 YFSETQ come from the germline V gene. The CDR3 extends over 14 amino acids. This CDR3 reads CASSLDRNTGELFF. CDR3 nucleotides: TGCGCCAGCAGCTTGGACAGAAACACCGGGGAGCTGTTTTTT.

The chain employs TRBV15 and TRBJ2-2; D might be TRBD1 (6 bases). The CDR3 is 15 residues long. Germline CDR1 and CDR2: LNHNV and YYDKDF (reference sequence). Trimming left V 3 bases short and J 6 bases short, with 14 bases between. The CDR3 DNA reads as TGTGCCACCAGCAGGCCAGGGGCGATGGCCGGGGAGCTGTTTTTT. Its protein is CATSRPGAMAGELFF.

The CDR3: CASSLGGGAGPDTQYF. The CDR3, as DNA: TGTGCCAGCAGTTTAGGAGGGGGGGCGGGGCCGGATACGCAGTATTTT. This sequence joins TRBV28 and TRBJ2-3; tentatively, D is TRBD2 (7 bases). V dropped 2 bases and J dropped 6 bases, with 18 bases sitting between them. Germline V gene sequence: CDR1 MDHEN, CDR2 SYDVKM. This CDR3 region has 16 residues.

This sequence joins TRBV11-2 and TRBJ2-1; 11 bases agree with TRBD1. The CDR3 consists of 15 residues. V shed 5 bases, J shed 7 bases, and the junction held 7 bases outside the gene matches. The germline gives CDR1 SGHAT, CDR2 FQNNGV. The CDR3 region is CASSLGQGAWNEQFF. Written as DNA, the CDR3 is TGTGCCAGCAGCCTAGGACAGGGGGCTTGGAATGAGCAGTTCTTC.

This chain connects TRBV5-4 to TRBJ2-5; D is ambiguous. The CDR3 contains 18 residues. V was cut by 1 base and J by 1 base, with 20 bases left in between. The germline CDR1 and CDR2 sequences are SGHNT and YYREEE (reference sequence). The chain's CDR3 is CASSLSFFQEQIQETQYF. CDR3 nucleotide sequence: TGTGCCAGCAGCTTGAGTTTTTTTCAAGAGCAGATCCAAGAGACCCAGTACTTC.

V and J are TRBV28 and TRBJ1-6; D ambiguous. The V and J ends lost 2 bases and 7 bases respectively, with 9 bases between them. Germline V gives CDR1 MDHEN, CDR2 SYDVKM. The CDR3 sequence is 14 residues long. The CDR3, as DNA: TGTGCCAGCAGTTTAACAGTCACGAATTCACCCCTCCACTTT. Translated, it gives CASSLTVTNSPLHF.

J is TRBJ1-1 and V is TRBV5-1; D is uncertain. CDR1 SGHRS and CDR2 YFSETQ come from the germline V gene. V gave up 7 bases and J gave up 3 bases, with 16 bases separating them. The CDR3 length is 14 residues. CDR3 in DNA: TGCGCCAGCGAACCCGGGGTGGGTGACACTGAAGCTTTCTTT. It is translated as CASEPGVGDTEAFF.

The chain has TRBV7-2 and TRBJ2-5; D is unclear. CDR3 length equals 14 residues. Trimming took off 5 bases at V and 3 bases at J, with 13 bases between the two ends. Germline assignment: CDR1 SGHTA and CDR2 FQGNSA. Written as DNA, the CDR3 is TGTGCCAGCAGCCCCCCAGCGCCTGAAGAGACCCAGTACTTC. Translating it yields CASSPPAPEETQYF. The variable domain in full, with the rest retrieved from reference TRBV7-2 and TRBJ2-5, is GAGVSQSPSNKVTEKGKDVELRCDPISGHTALYWYRQSLGQGLEFLIYFQGNSAPDKSGLPSDRFSAERTGGSVSTLTIQRTQQEDSAVYLCASSPPAPEETQYFGPGTRLLVL.